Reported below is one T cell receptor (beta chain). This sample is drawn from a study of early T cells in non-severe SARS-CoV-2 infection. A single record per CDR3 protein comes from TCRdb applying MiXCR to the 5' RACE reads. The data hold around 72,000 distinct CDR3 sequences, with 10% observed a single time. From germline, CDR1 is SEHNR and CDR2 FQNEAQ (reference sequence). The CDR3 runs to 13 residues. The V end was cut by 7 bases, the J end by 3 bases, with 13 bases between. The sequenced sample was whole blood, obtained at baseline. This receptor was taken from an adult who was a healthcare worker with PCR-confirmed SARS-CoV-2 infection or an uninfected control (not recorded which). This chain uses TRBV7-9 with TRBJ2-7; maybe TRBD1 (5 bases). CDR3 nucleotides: TGTGCCAGCACCATTTCCGACAGCTACGAGCAGTACTTC. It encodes CASTISDSYEQYF.